This T cell receptor beta chain was sequenced in a study of cytomegalovirus exposure and HLA in healthy donors. PCR employed 60 Vbeta and 13 Jbeta primers. Only in-frame clones appear in the TCRdb table, and some are missing; sequencing was by immunoSEQ multiplex PCR. This sample's table reports about 88,000 clones. General study results and limits: An analysis done earlier found most TCR beta V segments productive about 87% or about 30% of the time.

The CDR3 loop spans 16 amino acids. V was clipped by 4 bases and J by 2 bases; unmatched bases: 10. The germline CDR1 and CDR2 sequences are MDHEN and SYDVKM. Details on this clone: The target antigen is unknown.

The specimen was PBMCs. The TCR sequence derives from a girl aged 10 to 17 in good health and CMV-seropositive. The gene calls are TRBV28 and TRBJ1-2, with TRBD1 matching 7 bases. The CDR3, as DNA: TGTGCCAGCAGTTACTCTGTGGGACAGAAAAACTATGGCTACACCTTC. Its protein is CASSYSVGQKNYGYTF.